This entry lists 30 T cell receptor beta chains sequenced from one sample in a study of blood T cell repertoires in COVID-19. TCRdb's table, derived via immunoSEQ multiplex PCR, lists solely in-frame clones and lacks some. The data show 90,000 or so clones, 70% to 90% seen once. Sequencing input: peripheral blood. The receptors derive from a woman aged 55-69 years with COVID-19, enrolled during active disease.

The genes are TRBV6-5 and TRBJ2-7, with 10 positions matching TRBD1. There are 15 residues in the CDR3. The ends lost 6 bases at V and 0 bases at J; junction bases unmatched: 5. Germline V gene data show CDR1 as MNHEY and CDR2 as SVGAGI. CDR3 in DNA: TGTGCCAGCAGGACCGGGACAGGGGTCTCCTACGAGCAGTACTTC. The encoded protein is CASRTGTGVSYEQYF.

This chain uses TRBV2 with TRBJ2-3; 7 nucleotides match TRBD1. CDR1 SNHLY and CDR2 FYNNEI come from the germline V gene. This CDR3 has 14 amino acids. V was clipped by 4 bases and J by 4 bases; unmatched bases: 5. The CDR3 loop reads CASSVEGASDTQYF. In nucleotides, the CDR3 is TGTGCCAGCAGTGTCGAGGGGGCTTCAGATACGCAGTATTTT.

J is TRBJ2-1 and V is TRBV7-8, with D uncertain. Trimming shortened V by 5 bases and J by 9 bases, and 11 bases separated the two germline ends. Looked up from germline, CDR1 is SGHVS and CDR2 is FQNEAQ. CDR3 length equals 12 residues. For the CDR3, the DNA is TGTGCCAGCAGCCAGCGACCAACTGAGCAGTTCTTC. Translating it yields CASSQRPTEQFF.

V usage is TRBV7-2 and J usage is TRBJ2-7; 11 bases agree with TRBD2. Germline CDR1 reads SGHTA; CDR2 reads FQGNSA. J was trimmed by 3 bases and V by 1 base; bases with no gene match: 5. This CDR3 comprises 16 residues. In DNA, the CDR3 is TGTGCCAGCAGCTTAGAACTAGCGGGGGAGGACTACGAGCAGTACTTC. Protein sequence: CASSLELAGEDYEQYF.

J is TRBJ2-3 and V is TRBV5-4; 11 bases are shared with TRBD1. This CDR3 has 16 amino acids. The germline V gene encodes CDR1 SGHNT and CDR2 YYREEE (reference sequence). The trim removed 5 bases at V and 2 bases at J, leaving 7 bases unmatched. The CDR3 DNA reads as TGTGCCAGCAGGACCGGGACAGGGGGGTCCACAGATACGCAGTATTTT. Amino acids: CASRTGTGGSTDTQYF.

The V and J genes are TRBV7-9 and TRBJ2-7; 8 bases are a match to TRBD1. V lost 4 bases to trimming and J lost 8 bases; unmatched junction nucleotides: 10. CDR3 length: 14 residues. In germline, CDR1 is SEHNR, CDR2 FQNEAQ (reference sequence). CDR3 DNA sequence: TGTGCCAGCAGCTCTAGCCTCGGACAGGGACAGCAGTACTTC. It encodes CASSSSLGQGQQYF.

The chain uses TRBV19 and TRBJ1-4, with D possibly matching TRBD1 (5 bases). The CDR3 has 14 amino acids. Germline loops: CDR1 LNHDA, CDR2 SQIVND (reference sequence). Trimming left V 4 bases short and J 8 bases short, with 14 bases between. The CDR3 sequence is CASSKWGGTEKLFF. The CDR3 nucleotides are TGTGCCAGTAGTAAGTGGGGGGGAACGGAAAAACTGTTTTTT.

The V call is TRBV27, the J call TRBJ2-1; the D is unclear. This CDR3 is built from 14 residues. The V and J ends lost 3 bases and 8 bases respectively, with 14 bases between them. CDR1 and CDR2 from the germline V gene are MNHEY and SMNVEV (reference sequence). CDR3 coding DNA: TGTGCCAGCAGTTTTACCACCCTAACCGATGAGCAGTTCTTC. This translates into CASSFTTLTDEQFF.

The chain has TRBV4-1 and TRBJ1-1; possibly TRBD1 for D (5 bases). Germline values: CDR1 MGHRA, CDR2 YSYEKL. CDR3 length: 14 amino acids. The V gene lost 3 bases and the J gene lost 1 base, with 9 bases spanning the gap. CDR3 sequence reads: CASSQETENTEAFF. The CDR3 region has the DNA TGCGCCAGCAGCCAGGAGACAGAGAACACTGAAGCTTTCTTT.

The J gene is TRBJ1-1, the V gene TRBV24-1; D perhaps matches TRBD1 (6 bases). Per germline, CDR1 KGHDR and CDR2 SFDVKD. The germline V and J ends were trimmed by 6 bases and 1 base, with 14 bases remaining between them. CDR3 length equals 15 residues. The chain's CDR3 is CATSSGGSRNTEAFF. CDR3 nucleotides: TGTGCCACCAGTTCGGGGGGCAGTCGGAACACTGAAGCTTTCTTT.

The rearrangement links TRBV4-3 to TRBJ2-6; possible D gene TRBD1, 6 bases. This CDR3 spans 20 amino acids. Trimming pared 0 bases from V and 0 bases from J, leaving 18 bases between. Germline V gene sequence: CDR1 LGHNA, CDR2 YSLEER. The CDR3 DNA reads as TGCGCCAGCAGCCAAGAGGGACACTCCAGGACGAGCTCTGGGGCCAACGTCCTGACTTTC. Protein product: CASSQEGHSRTSSGANVLTF.

V and J are TRBV19 and TRBJ2-1; 7 nucleotides line up with TRBD1. Trimming took 7 bases from V and 8 from J; bases not matched to a gene: 11. The CDR3 has 14 amino acids. Germline CDR1 is LNHDA and CDR2 is SQIVND (reference sequence). The CDR3 sequence is CASTRGRGLYEQFF. CDR3 bases: TGTGCCAGTACCAGGGGCAGGGGGTTGTATGAGCAGTTCTTC.

The chain employs TRBV4-2 and TRBJ2-7; 9 bases map to TRBD2. Unmatched junction bases numbered 19, after V lost 0 bases and J lost 7 bases. The germline CDR1 and CDR2 sequences are LGHNA and YNFKEQ. The CDR3 runs to 19 residues. The CDR3 spells CASSQDGSGSRTSVYEQYF. Here the CDR3 DNA reads TGTGCCAGCAGCCAAGATGGCAGCGGTTCCAGGACTAGCGTCTATGAGCAGTACTTC.

The chain has TRBV5-1 and TRBJ2-7; 9 bases map to TRBD1. In germline, CDR1 is SGHRS, CDR2 YFSETQ. J gave up 4 bases and V 3 bases, and 8 bases lay outside the gene matches. CDR3 size: 15 residues. DNA of the CDR3: TGCGCCAGCAGCTCACCGGGACAGGGTATTTACGAGCAGTACTTC. This codes for CASSSPGQGIYEQYF.

Only one count was recorded for this clone. This chain uses TRBV4-3 with TRBJ2-1; 7 positions agree with TRBD2. The V and J ends lost 0 bases and 3 bases, in that order; junction bases with no gene match: 5. The CDR3 has 16 residues. Germline CDR1 is LGHNA and CDR2 is YSLEER. CDR3 sequence: CASSQDHSGYYNEQFF. The CDR3 DNA follows: TGCGCCAGCAGCCAAGACCATAGCGGGTACTACAATGAGCAGTTCTTC.

The chain is built from TRBV3-1 (or the pseudogene TRBV3-2) and TRBJ2-5; D not resolved. Germline V CDR1 and CDR2: LGHDT, YNNKEL (reference sequence). The length of the CDR3 is 12 residues. V was cut by 5 bases and J by 7 bases, with 11 bases left in between. The CDR3 here is CASSSARVTQYF. The CDR3 DNA reads TGTGCCAGCAGCTCTGCTCGAGTGACCCAGTACTTC.

The genes are TRBV19 and TRBJ2-3; the D is unclear. CDR1 and CDR2 (germline): LNHDA, SQIVND (reference sequence). There are 13 residues in the CDR3. The ends were cut back, 7 bases at V and 1 base at J, with 9 bases in the middle. CDR3 region: CASKEAGTDTQYF. For the CDR3, the DNA is TGTGCCAGTAAAGAAGCTGGCACAGATACGCAGTATTTT.

The chain uses TRBV5-1 and TRBJ2-1; D remains ambiguous. CDR1 is SGHRS and CDR2 is YFSETQ in the germline V gene. The CDR3 is 13 amino acids. V lost 6 bases to trimming and J lost 3 bases, with 10 bases between them. CDR3 region: CASTPVNYNEQFF. The CDR3, as DNA: TGCGCCAGCACCCCGGTCAACTACAATGAGCAGTTCTTC.

The gene calls are TRBV10-3 and TRBJ1-1; 8 bases match TRBD1. There are 14 residues in the CDR3. Germline CDR1 ENHRY, CDR2 SYGVKD. Germline trimming cut 7 bases from V and 0 bases from J; bases unmatched to any gene: 4. The CDR3 coding sequence is TGTGCCATCAACGGACAGGGTTTGAACACTGAAGCTTTCTTT. This codes for CAINGQGLNTEAFF.

This rearrangement joins TRBV9 to TRBJ2-5; 10 bases are a match to TRBD2. Germline loops: CDR1 SGDLS, CDR2 YYNGEE. V shed 4 bases, J shed 3 bases, and the junction held 9 bases outside the gene matches. The CDR3 covers 16 residues. The CDR3 DNA reads as TGTGCCAGCAGCACCCGACTAGCGGGCGGGGAAGAGACCCAGTACTTC. Residues: CASSTRLAGGEETQYF.

J is TRBJ2-7 and V is TRBV9; 11 positions match TRBD1. J lost 6 bases, V lost 3 bases, and 8 bases had no gene match. The CDR3 consists of 15 residues. Germline CDR1 SGDLS, CDR2 YYNGEE. CDR3 sequence reads: CASSAPGTGGPEQYF. The CDR3, as DNA: TGTGCCAGCAGCGCCCCCGGGACAGGGGGTCCCGAGCAGTACTTC.

V and J are TRBV5-1 and TRBJ1-1, with 10 nucleotides matching TRBD1. J was trimmed by 6 bases and V by 0 bases; bases with no gene match: 14. The CDR3 runs 18 residues. Germline CDR1 and CDR2: SGHRS and YFSETQ. This chain's CDR3 is CASSLEGGQGMNVAEAFF. CDR3 sequence (DNA): TGCGCCAGCAGCTTGGAGGGGGGACAGGGGATGAACGTGGCTGAAGCTTTCTTT.

The chain has TRBV29-1 and TRBJ1-1, with a tentative D call TRBD1 (6 bases). The germline V and J ends were trimmed by 6 bases and 5 bases, with 13 bases remaining between them. The CDR3 runs 12 residues. Germline lookup yields CDR1 SQVTM and CDR2 ANQGSEA. CDR3 sequence reads: CSVKIGGTEAFF. The CDR3 DNA sequence: TGCAGCGTAAAAATAGGGGGAACTGAAGCTTTCTTT. Full variable domain (rest looked up from reference TRBV29-1 and TRBJ1-1): SAVISQKPSRDICQRGTSLTIQCQVDSQVTMMFWYRQQPGQSLTLIATANQGSEATYESGFVIDKFPISRPNLTFSTLTVSNMSPEDSSIYLCSVKIGGTEAFFGQGTRLTVV.

The chain links TRBV11-2 to TRBJ2-5; D gene ambiguous. From germline, CDR1 is SGHAT and CDR2 FQNNGV. The CDR3 loop spans 11 amino acids. V was clipped by 3 bases and J by 5 bases, with 4 bases between them. This CDR3 is CASSFGETQYF. The CDR3 DNA sequence: TGTGCCAGCAGCTTCGGGGAGACCCAGTACTTC.

This clone was counted between two and nine times. The chain links TRBV12-3 or TRBV12-4 to TRBJ1-5; 7 bases are shared with TRBD1. After removal of 8 bases from V and 1 base from J, the junction contained 2 bases not matched to a gene. The CDR3 loop spans 13 amino acids. DNA of the CDR3: TGTGCCAGCTCGGGACAGAGCAATCAGCCCCAGCATTTT. This gives the protein CASSGQSNQPQHF.

This chain joins TRBV6-5 and TRBJ2-7; 11 nucleotides align to TRBD2. J gave up 4 bases and V 7 bases, and 9 bases lay outside the gene matches. CDR3 length: 15 residues. Germline V gene lookup returns CDR1 MNHEY and CDR2 SVGAGI. The DNA of the CDR3 is TGTGCCAGCACCCATCTGACTAGCGGGGAATACGAGCAGTACTTC. It codes for CASTHLTSGEYEQYF.

The chain is built from TRBV20-1 and TRBJ1-1, with D perhaps TRBD1 (5 bases). The CDR3 is 11 amino acids. Germline V CDR1 and CDR2: DFQATT, SNEGSKA (reference sequence). V lost 6 bases and J lost 5, with 10 bases in between. The CDR3: CSAAGLTEAFF. The CDR3 coding sequence is TGCAGTGCGGCAGGGTTGACTGAAGCTTTCTTT.

This clone qualifies as medium-sized. The chain recombines TRBV7-2 with TRBJ2-5; TRBD1 is a possible D gene (5 bases). V was cut by 2 bases and J by 2 bases, with 15 bases left in between. The CDR3 sequence is 16 residues long. Germline V CDR1 and CDR2: SGHTA, FQGNSA. This CDR3 is CASSLSLGQTQETQYF. CDR3 coding DNA: TGTGCCAGCAGCTTATCTCTGGGGCAGACACAAGAGACCCAGTACTTC.

The chain's CDR3 is CASSYQVGTGSNQPQHF. For the CDR3, the DNA is TGTGCCAGCAGTTACCAGGTGGGCACAGGGAGCAATCAGCCCCAGCATTTT. The V call is TRBV6-2 or TRBV6-3, the J call TRBJ1-5; D is possibly TRBD1 (6 bases). Trimming took off 2 bases at V and 1 base at J, with 15 bases between the two ends. Germline CDR1 is MNHEY and CDR2 is SVGEGT. The CDR3 covers 17 residues.

J is TRBJ2-1 and V is TRBV5-8, with D perhaps matching TRBD2 (5 bases). The CDR3 contains 15 residues. Germline V gene data show CDR1 as SGHTS and CDR2 as YDEGEE. Between the trimmed V and J ends, which lost 0 bases and 2 bases, there was a span of 9 bases. CDR3 residues: CASSLGSAPYNEQFF. For the CDR3, the DNA is TGTGCCAGCAGCTTGGGTAGCGCCCCCTACAATGAGCAGTTCTTC. The entire variable domain, with the rest obtained from reference TRBV5-8 and TRBJ2-1, is as follows: EAGVTQSPTHLIKTRGQQATLRCSPISGHTSVYWYQQALGLGLQFLLWYDEGEERNRGNFPPRFSGRQFPNYSSELNVNALELEDSALYLCASSLGSAPYNEQFFGPGTRLTVL.